A selection of T cell receptor beta chains follows, all from one sample in a study of CD8+ T cells in alopecia areata. The data were produced by immunoSEQ multiplex PCR, yet TCRdb's version contains in-frame clones alone and is incomplete. The data show about 150,000 clones, 87% seen once. The sequencing used CD8+ T cells sorted from blood, collected at week 0. The receptor set was obtained from a human donor with alopecia areata. Each CDR3 is given with its conserved first and last residue. The order of the fields is J gene, V gene, D gene, CDR3 protein, CDR3 DNA. D genes are given only for firm matches.

>TRBJ2-5|TRBV7-9|.
CASSLVFGKGAETQYF
TGTGCCAGCAGCTTAGTTTTCGGGAAGGGAGCAGAGACCCAGTACTTC
>TRBJ2-5|TRBV28|.
CASSSSGSETQYF
TGTGCCAGCAGTTCCTCAGGGTCCGAGACCCAGTACTTC
>TRBJ1-1|TRBV6-1|TRBD1
CASSRRGITEAFF
TGTGCCAGCAGCCGCAGGGGGATCACTGAAGCTTTCTTT
>TRBJ2-7|TRBV7-9|.
CASSLGEQYF
TGTGCCAGCAGCTTAGGCGAGCAGTACTTC
>TRBJ2-5|TRBV29-1|.
CSVGVLYGGQETQYF
TGCAGCGTTGGAGTCCTGTATGGCGGGCAAGAGACCCAGTACTTC
>TRBJ2-7|TRBV27|.
CASSSPPPPYEQYF
TGTGCCAGCAGTTCCCCACCCCCTCCGTACGAGCAGTACTTC
>TRBJ2-7|TRBV7-2|TRBD2
CASSYSGSDWVYEQYF
TGTGCCAGCAGCTATAGCGGGAGTGACTGGGTATACGAGCAGTACTTC
>TRBJ2-1|TRBV9|TRBD2
CASSVDSVASGDIYNEQFF
TGTGCCAGCAGCGTAGATTCGGTGGCTAGCGGGGACATTTACAATGAGCAGTTCTTC
>TRBJ1-4|TRBV6-5|.
CASSSEGATNEKLFF
TGTGCCAGCAGTTCTGAAGGAGCAACTAATGAAAAACTGTTTTTT
>TRBJ2-7|TRBV2|.
CASSLSGIQAYEQYF
TGTGCCAGCAGCCTCTCCGGGATCCAGGCCTACGAGCAGTACTTC
>TRBJ2-7|TRBV2|.
CATLKEGPRTYEQYF
TGTGCCACACTTAAAGAGGGACCCCGAACCTACGAGCAGTACTTC
>TRBJ1-5|TRBV6-1|.
CASSESARVLQPQHF
TGTGCCAGCAGTGAAAGTGCTAGGGTCTTGCAGCCCCAGCATTTT
>TRBJ2-4|TRBV9|TRBD2
CASSGGSKNIQYF
TGTGCCTCCTCCGGGGGGAGCAAAAACATTCAGTACTTC
>TRBJ1-5|TRBV4-1|.
CASSQGGEGPSSQHF
TGCGCCAGCAGCCAGGGGGGGGAGGGGCCCTCTTCCCAGCATTTT
>TRBJ2-1|TRBV4-1|.
CASRRGASSYNEQFF
TGCGCCAGCAGGAGAGGAGCGAGCTCCTACAATGAGCAGTTCTTC
>TRBJ2-7|TRBV19|.
CASSIEGGSLNYEQYF
TGTGCCAGTAGTATAGAGGGCGGCTCCCTGAACTACGAGCAGTACTTC